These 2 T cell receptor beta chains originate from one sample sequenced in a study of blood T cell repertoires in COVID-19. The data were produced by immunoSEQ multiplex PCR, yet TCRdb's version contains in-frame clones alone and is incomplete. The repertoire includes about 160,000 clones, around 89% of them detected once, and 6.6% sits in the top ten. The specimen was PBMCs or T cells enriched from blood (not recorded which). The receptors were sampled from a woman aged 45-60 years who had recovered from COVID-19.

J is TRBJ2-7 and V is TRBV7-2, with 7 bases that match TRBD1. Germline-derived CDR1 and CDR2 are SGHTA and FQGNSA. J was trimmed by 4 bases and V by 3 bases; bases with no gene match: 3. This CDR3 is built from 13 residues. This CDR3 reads CASSFLGQYEQYF. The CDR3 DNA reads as TGTGCCAGCAGCTTTTTGGGACAGTACGAGCAGTACTTC.

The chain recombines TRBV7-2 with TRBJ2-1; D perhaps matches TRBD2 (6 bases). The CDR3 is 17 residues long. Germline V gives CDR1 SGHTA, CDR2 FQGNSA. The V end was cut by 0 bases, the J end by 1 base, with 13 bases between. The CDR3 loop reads CASSLAGGAISYNEQFF. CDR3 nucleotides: TGTGCCAGCAGCTTAGCGGGGGGTGCCATTTCCTACAATGAGCAGTTCTTC.